The 21 T cell receptor beta chains listed next were all sequenced from one sample in a study of T cell responses to AZD1222 COVID-19 vaccine (dated by TCRdb to the early 2020s). The library was produced with the immunoSEQ multiplex PCR assay. The immuneACCESS repertoire file appears here via TCRdb, limited to in-frame rearrangements. These files lack a portion of the clones; in checked studies, under half of the deficit traces to unresolved V genes, and the cause of the others is not known. This sample comprises 73,000 or so clones, 80% of them detected only once. The top ten constitute 47% of the sample. The time point label of this sample denotes: about 28 days (+/-7) after the second vaccine dose. Here the sequenced sample was peripheral blood, taken 28 days after the second AZD1222 dose. Receptors originate from an adult who received the AZD1222 COVID-19 vaccine.

A single count supports this clone. The chain recombines TRBV6-5 with TRBJ1-1, with D tentatively TRBD1 (5 bases). Germline CDR1 reads MNHEY; CDR2 reads SVGAGI. The CDR3 runs 13 residues. The V gene lost 6 bases and the J gene lost 0 bases, with 8 bases spanning the gap. For the CDR3, the DNA is TGTGCCAGCAGGGGGCTTATGAACACTGAAGCTTTCTTT. Protein sequence: CASRGLMNTEAFF.

The genes are TRBV28 and TRBJ1-1, with D possibly TRBD1 on 6 matching bases. In germline, CDR1 is MDHEN, CDR2 SYDVKM. V was pared by 3 bases and J by 7 bases, with 15 bases between. The CDR3 has 14 amino acids. CDR3 protein: CASSLWQGPLEAFF. For the CDR3, the DNA is TGTGCCAGCAGTTTGTGGCAGGGGCCCCTTGAAGCTTTCTTT.

The rearrangement uses TRBV9 and TRBJ2-7; TRBD1 matches at 11 bases. Germline CDR1 SGDLS, CDR2 YYNGEE. This CDR3 contains 16 residues. The J segment lost 5 bases and the V segment lost 2 bases, leaving 9 bases of the junction unmatched. The CDR3, as DNA: TGTGCCAGCAGCGTCGAGAGGACAGGGGGCTTCGACGAGCAGTACTTC. This codes for CASSVERTGGFDEQYF.

This clone appeared once. The rearrangement links TRBV7-3 to TRBJ2-7, with 7 positions matching TRBD2. CDR3 length: 15 amino acids. The germline V gene has CDR1 SGHTA and CDR2 FQGTGA. V lost 4 bases to trimming and J lost 5 bases; unmatched junction nucleotides: 11. The CDR3 DNA reads TGTGCCAGCAGCTCCGACGGACTAGTTAAGAACGAGCAGTACTTC. Its translation: CASSSDGLVKNEQYF. The full variable domain, completed using reference TRBV7-3 and TRBJ2-7, is GAGVSQTPSNKVTEKGKYVELRCDPISGHTALYWYRQSLGQGPEFLIYFQGTGAADDSGLPNDRFFAVRPEGSVSTLKIQRTERGDSAVYLCASSSDGLVKNEQYFGPGTRLTVT.

A few counts support this clone. The chain links TRBV29-1 to TRBJ2-7; 11 bases map to TRBD1. V lost 4 bases and J lost 5; bases outside the gene matches: 4. Germline values: CDR1 SQVTM, CDR2 ANQGSEA. This CDR3 is 13 amino acids long. As DNA, the CDR3 is TGCAGCGTTGTTCCGGGACAGGGGGACGAGCAGTACTTC. It translates to CSVVPGQGDEQYF.

This clone was seen more than once but under ten times. The chain has TRBV18 and TRBJ2-5; 7 nucleotides align to TRBD1. The CDR3 totals 16 residues. The trim removed 4 bases at V and 3 bases at J, leaving 11 bases unmatched. Germline assignment: CDR1 KGHSH and CDR2 LQKENI. CDR3 sequence (DNA): TGTGCCAGCTCACGACCCGCCGGGACAGAGGAAGAGACCCAGTACTTC. This encodes CASSRPAGTEEETQYF.

The table lists this clone with a few counts. The chain joins TRBV5-1 to TRBJ1-2, with D perhaps TRBD1 (6 bases). Germline CDR1 is SGHRS and CDR2 is YFSETQ. The CDR3 has 15 residues. V lost 4 bases and J 3 bases, leaving 16 bases between the germline ends. This chain's CDR3 is CASSVTGMDDYGYTF. The CDR3 region has the DNA TGCGCCAGCAGCGTTACAGGGATGGATGACTATGGCTACACCTTC.

The chain employs TRBV24-1 and TRBJ2-3; 11 bases fit TRBD2. Germline assignment: CDR1 KGHDR and CDR2 SFDVKD. The junction had 17 bases not matched to a gene; V was cut back by 5 bases and J by 5 bases. CDR3 size: 19 residues. The CDR3 bases are TGTGCCACCAGTGTATCGACTAGCGGGACCGGGATAGTGGGAGATACGCAGTATTTT. Protein sequence: CATSVSTSGTGIVGDTQYF.

This clone was counted between two and nine times. The genes are TRBV19 and TRBJ1-1; 9 bases fit TRBD1. Trimming at V came to 2 bases and at J to 11 bases, leaving 6 bases not matched to a gene. Germline assignment: CDR1 LNHDA and CDR2 SQIVND (reference sequence). This CDR3 contains 13 residues. CDR3 nucleotide sequence: TGTGCCAGTAGTATATCGACAGGGGGAATCGCTTTCTTT. Its translation: CASSISTGGIAFF.

This chain links TRBV5-6 with TRBJ2-5, with 7 bases matching TRBD1. Per the germline V gene, CDR1 is SGHDT and CDR2 is YYEEEE. V lost 6 bases and J lost 4; bases outside the gene matches: 6. CDR3 length: 13 residues. CDR3 protein: CASTEQGRETQYF. CDR3 nucleotide sequence: TGTGCCAGCACCGAACAGGGGAGAGAGACCCAGTACTTC. Based on the CDR3 plus reference TRBV5-6 and TRBJ2-5, the full variable domain is DAGVTQSPTHLIKTRGQQVTLRCSPKSGHDTVSWYQQALGQGPQFIFQYYEEEERQRGNFPDRFSGHQFPNYSSELNVNALLLGDSALYLCASTEQGRETQYFGPGTRLLVL.

This clone was detected a few times. The gene calls are TRBV30 and TRBJ2-7, with 7 bases matching TRBD1. Per germline, CDR1 GTSNPN and CDR2 SVGIG (reference sequence). The CDR3 is 13 residues long. Unmatched junction bases numbered 7, after V lost 2 bases and J lost 6 bases. In DNA, the CDR3 is TGTGCCTGGAGTAAGGGGGCCGGGGTCGAGCAGTACTTC. This codes for CAWSKGAGVEQYF.

The rearrangement links TRBV6-2 or TRBV6-3 to TRBJ2-7, with unresolved D. This CDR3 spans 15 amino acids. The V and J ends lost 3 bases and 2 bases respectively, with 14 bases between them. Per germline, CDR1 MNHEY and CDR2 SVGEGT. For the CDR3, the DNA is TGTGCCAGCAGTTATTCGGTACTACTGACCTACGAGCAGTACTTC. It specifies CASSYSVLLTYEQYF.

The V and J genes are TRBV19 and TRBJ1-2; no firm D call. The CDR3 loop spans 12 amino acids. Trimming removed 2 bases from V and 8 bases from J, with 9 bases in between. In germline, CDR1 is LNHDA, CDR2 SQIVND (reference sequence). DNA of the CDR3: TGTGCCAGTAGTATACGAAACATCGGCTACACCTTC. Amino acid sequence: CASSIRNIGYTF.

V gene TRBV28 combines with J gene TRBJ2-4, with D perhaps matching TRBD1 (6 bases). The CDR3 has 13 amino acids. Germline CDR1 reads MDHEN; CDR2 reads SYDVKM. V lost 7 bases and J lost 6, with 13 bases in between. The DNA for the CDR3 is TGTGCCAGCAATCCGGGACACTTAAACATTCAGTACTTC. This encodes CASNPGHLNIQYF.

The CDR3 DNA reads TGTGCCAGCTCACCGGGACAGAGTAGTAACTATGGCTACACCTTC. Protein: CASSPGQSSNYGYTF. The rearrangement joins TRBV18 to TRBJ1-2; TRBD1 aligns across 7 bases. V gave up 3 bases and J gave up 1 base; unmatched junction bases: 5. The CDR3 is made up of 15 amino acids. CDR1 and CDR2 from the germline V gene are KGHSH and LQKENI.

This clone was seen a handful of times. The chain couples TRBV4-2 to TRBJ2-1; 8 bases are shared with TRBD2. Per the germline V gene, CDR1 is LGHNA and CDR2 is YNFKEQ. V trimming: 4 bases; J trimming: 5 bases; junction bases outside the gene matches: 4. CDR3 length: 14 residues. CDR3 sequence reads: CASSLGLGNNEQFF. In nucleotides, the CDR3 is TGTGCCAGCAGCCTGGGACTAGGAAACAATGAGCAGTTCTTC.

The chain uses TRBV2 and TRBJ2-7; TRBD1 agrees at 10 bases. After removal of 6 bases from V and 3 bases from J, the junction contained 8 bases not matched to a gene. The CDR3 is 15 amino acids. CDR1 is SNHLY and CDR2 is FYNNEI in the germline V gene. The DNA for the CDR3 is TGTGCCAGCAGCTCCGGGACAGGGGTTATCTACGAGCAGTACTTC. This translates into CASSSGTGVIYEQYF.

This sequence joins TRBV7-7 and TRBJ2-5, with 12 bases aligning to TRBD1. The CDR3 contains 15 residues. J lost 4 bases, V lost 1 base, and 1 base had no gene match. Germline V gives CDR1 SSHAT, CDR2 FNYEAQ (reference sequence). CDR3 sequence (DNA): TGTGCCAGCAGCTTAGGGGGACAGGGGGCAGAGACCCAGTACTTC. Its translation: CASSLGGQGAETQYF.

The chain is built from TRBV28 and TRBJ2-3; 10 nucleotides align to TRBD2. Unmatched junction bases numbered 11, after V lost 11 bases and J lost 0 bases. This CDR3 has 16 amino acids. The germline gives CDR1 MDHEN, CDR2 SYDVKM. The CDR3: CAGRRSGGPSTDTQYF. CDR3 DNA: TGTGCCGGCCGGCGTAGCGGGGGGCCTAGCACAGATACGCAGTATTTT.

The J gene is TRBJ1-6, the V gene TRBV30; 7 bases align to TRBD1. The CDR3 consists of 13 residues. V shed 5 bases, J shed 10 bases, and the junction held 8 bases outside the gene matches. Germline V lookup: CDR1 GTSNPN, CDR2 SVGIG (reference sequence). The CDR3 reads CAWEGTVASPLHF. In DNA form, the CDR3 reads TGTGCCTGGGAAGGGACAGTAGCATCACCCCTCCACTTT.

V gene TRBV7-9 combines with J gene TRBJ2-3; possible D gene TRBD1, 5 bases. V lost 4 bases to trimming and J lost 2 bases, with 13 bases between them. This CDR3 has 15 residues. The germline V gene has CDR1 SEHNR and CDR2 FQNEAQ (reference sequence). This CDR3 reads CASSSGLEHTDTQYF. The CDR3 nucleotides read TGTGCCAGCAGCTCAGGGTTAGAGCACACAGATACGCAGTATTTT. Filled out from reference TRBV7-9 and TRBJ2-3, the complete variable domain reads DTGVSQNPRHKITKRGQNVTFRCDPISEHNRLYWYRQTLGQGPEFLTYFQNEAQLEKSRLLSDRFSAERPKGSFSTLEIQRTEQGDSAMYLCASSSGLEHTDTQYFGPGTRLTVL.